The sequence of this TCR beta chain was determined in a study of shared clonotypes between healthy human individuals. The overall study: A donor's plate count was three for CD4 naive and three for CD4 memory; CD8 naive had two and CD8 memory one.

Study-wide findings and caveats: Generation probabilities of non-shared clonotypes were lower (relative to those shared by all four donors).

This clone was seen a single time. Its antigen remains unidentified. Sequencing was performed with immunoSEQ multiplex PCR; in TCRdb, only in-frame clones are kept and a portion is missing. The table includes some 2.3 million clones, 90% to 95% detected once. The junction had 12 bases not matched to a gene; V was cut back by 6 bases and J by 11 bases. The CDR3 is 14 residues long. Germline CDR1 and CDR2: MNHEY and SVGAGI. This clonotype originated in a man younger than 35 in good health. Some clones in this sample may be carry-over from other donors' samples. Sequencing input: naive CD4+ T cells from PBMCs. As for subset: CD45RA+ positively selected. This sequence joins TRBV6-5 and TRBJ1-1, with 10 positions matching TRBD1. CDR3 in amino acids: CASSKGQGSLGAFF. Written as DNA, the CDR3 is TGTGCCAGCAGCAAGGGACAGGGGTCGTTGGGGGCTTTCTTT.